The clone carrying this T cell receptor beta chain has ten or more counts. What it binds is not known. The entry originates in a study of CD8 T cells in ankylosing spondylitis. MiXCR, run by TCRdb on the 5' RACE reads, gives a single entry per CDR3 protein. The sample yields around 90,000 distinct CDR3 sequences, around 25% seen once. The CDR3 is 13 residues long. V lost 0 bases and J 4 bases, leaving 5 bases between the germline ends. The V gene's germline CDR1 is SGHRS and CDR2 YFSETQ. The study, taken as a whole, reports: In synovial fluid and blood from reactive arthritis, some motif variants were previously reported. Disease-linked clones reportedly showed significant enrichment in matched ankylosing spondylitis synovial fluid. Blood of patients with ankylosing spondylitis appeared to be characterized by a TCR beta motif of eight or nine highly homologous variants. Those disease-linked clones were CD8+; they were also relatively rare in peripheral blood.

J is TRBJ1-3 and V is TRBV5-1, with D unresolved. The TCR originated in a male donor with ankylosing spondylitis or in good health (not recorded which). The material sequenced was blood, either unsorted or a sorted T cell fraction (not recorded which). CDR3 sequence reads: CASSLEPGNTIYF. The CDR3 region has the DNA TGCGCCAGCAGCTTGGAACCCGGAAACACCATATATTTT.